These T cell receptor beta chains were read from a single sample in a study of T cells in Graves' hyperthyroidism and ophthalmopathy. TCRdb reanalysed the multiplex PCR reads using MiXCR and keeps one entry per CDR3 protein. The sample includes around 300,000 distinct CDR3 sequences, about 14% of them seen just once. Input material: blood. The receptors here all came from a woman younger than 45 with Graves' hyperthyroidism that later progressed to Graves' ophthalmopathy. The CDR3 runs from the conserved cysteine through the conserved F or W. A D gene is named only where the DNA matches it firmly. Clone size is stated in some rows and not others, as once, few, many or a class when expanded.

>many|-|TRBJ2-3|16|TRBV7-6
CASSPVVAVSTDTQYF
TGTGCCAGCAGCCCCGTGGTAGCGGTGAGCACAGATACGCAGTATTTT
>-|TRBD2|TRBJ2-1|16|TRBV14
CASSRGYAGGYNEQFF
TGTGCCAGCAGCCGCGGATACGCGGGAGGCTACAATGAGCAGTTCTTC
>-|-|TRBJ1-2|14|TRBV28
CASSEYRDNYGYTF
TGTGCCAGCAGCGAATACCGGGACAACTATGGCTACACCTTC
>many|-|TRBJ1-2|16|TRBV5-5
CASSSQRGTTNYGYTF
TGTGCCAGCAGCTCCCAACGGGGAACGACTAACTATGGCTACACCTTC
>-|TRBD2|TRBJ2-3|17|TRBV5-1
CASSFYSGTSAKVTQYF
TGCGCCAGCAGCTTTTACTCCGGGACTAGCGCTAAGGTTACGCAGTATTTT
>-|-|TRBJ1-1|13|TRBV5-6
CASTYGHYTEAFF
TGTGCCAGCACATACGGACATTACACTGAAGCTTTCTTT
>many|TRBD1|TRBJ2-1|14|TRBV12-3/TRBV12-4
CASSTGQGGNEQFF
TGTGCCAGCAGTACTGGACAGGGAGGCAATGAGCAGTTCTTC
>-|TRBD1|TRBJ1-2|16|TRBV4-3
CASSQDRTGEGYGYTF
TGCGCCAGCAGCCAAGATCGGACAGGGGAAGGCTATGGCTACACCTTC
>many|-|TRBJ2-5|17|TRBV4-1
CASSQGAGAQGQETQYF
TGCGCCAGCAGCCAAGGGGCCGGGGCTCAGGGCCAAGAGACCCAGTACTTC
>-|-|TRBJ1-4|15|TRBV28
CASSIPQGSNEKLFF
TGTGCCAGCAGTATCCCACAGGGTTCCAATGAAAAACTGTTTTTT
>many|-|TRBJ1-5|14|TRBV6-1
CASSPFDNVRPQHF
TGTGCCAGCAGTCCCTTTGATAACGTCCGCCCCCAGCATTTT
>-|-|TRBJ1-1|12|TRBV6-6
CASSYSGAEAFF
TGTGCCAGCAGTTACTCGGGAGCTGAAGCTTTCTTT
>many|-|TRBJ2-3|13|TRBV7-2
CASRGVLTDTQYF
TGTGCCAGCAGGGGAGTTTTAACAGATACGCAGTATTTT
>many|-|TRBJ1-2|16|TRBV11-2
CASSPNPRRDNYGYTF
TGTGCCAGCAGCCCAAACCCTCGGAGAGATAACTATGGCTACACCTTC
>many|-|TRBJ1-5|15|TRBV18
CASSPQDNSNQPQHF
TGTGCCAGCTCACCGCAAGATAATAGCAATCAGCCCCAGCATTTT
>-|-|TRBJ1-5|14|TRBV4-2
CASSLEGLNQPQHF
TGTGCCAGCAGCCTGGAGGGACTCAATCAGCCCCAGCATTTT
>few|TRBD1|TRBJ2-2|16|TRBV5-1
CASSSQGQTNTGELFF
TGCGCCAGCAGCTCCCAGGGACAGACGAACACCGGGGAGCTGTTTTTT
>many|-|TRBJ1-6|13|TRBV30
CAWSSGQGSPLHF
TGTGCCTGGAGTTCGGGGCAAGGATCACCCCTCCACTTT
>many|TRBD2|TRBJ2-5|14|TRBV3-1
CASSQTAGEETQYF
TGTGCCAGCAGCCAAACGGCGGGAGAGGAGACCCAGTACTTC
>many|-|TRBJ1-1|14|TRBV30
CAWSVLGRNTEAFF
TGTGCCTGGAGTGTTTTGGGGAGAAACACTGAAGCTTTCTTT
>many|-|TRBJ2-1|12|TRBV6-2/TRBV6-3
CASSMGRHEQFF
TGTGCCAGCAGTATGGGGCGGCATGAGCAGTTCTTC
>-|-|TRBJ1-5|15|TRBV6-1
CASSFLVGSNQPQHF
TGTGCCAGCAGTTTTTTAGTCGGCAGCAATCAGCCCCAGCATTTT
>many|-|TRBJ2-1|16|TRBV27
CASKGHPESSYNEQFF
TGTGCCAGCAAGGGGCACCCCGAGAGCTCCTACAATGAGCAGTTCTTC
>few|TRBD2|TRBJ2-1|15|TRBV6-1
CASSRLAGVYNEQFF
TGTGCCAGCAGCCGACTAGCGGGAGTCTACAATGAGCAGTTCTTC
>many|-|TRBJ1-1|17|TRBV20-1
CSARSPNIGDMNTEAFF
TGCAGTGCTAGATCCCCCAATATAGGGGACATGAACACTGAAGCTTTCTTT